This T cell receptor beta chain was observed in a study of shared clonotypes between healthy human individuals. Germline values: CDR1 SGHRS, CDR2 YFSETQ. Trimming removed 5 bases from V and 5 bases from J, with 23 bases in between. The CDR3 has 17 residues. As concerns this clone: Its target is not known.

Libraries were prepared by immunoSEQ multiplex PCR; TCRdb keeps only in-frame clonotypes and omits some of them. The sample holds about 1.1 million clones, around three quarters seen once. General observations from the study: Generally, estimated richness proved larger in naive subsets than it did in memory subsets. Naive CD4 clonotype sharing across four donors was around 5%. Incomplete sequencing of sorted subsets was indicated by rarefaction despite large depth.

The chain recombines TRBV5-1 with TRBJ2-1; tentative D call: TRBD2 (6 bases). This clonotype originated in a man aged 18 to 30 in good health. Some clones in this sample may be carry-over from other donors' samples. The sequenced material came from memory CD4+ T cells from PBMCs. Indicated subset: CD45RA-negative fraction. This CDR3 reads CASSSGSGVVPNNEQFF. The CDR3 bases are TGCGCCAGCAGTAGTGGATCGGGAGTCGTTCCCAACAATGAGCAGTTCTTC. Full variable domain (remainder filled in from reference TRBV5-1 and TRBJ2-1): KAGVTQTPRYLIKTRGQQVTLSCSPISGHRSVSWYQQTPGQGLQFLFEYFSETQRNKGNFPGRFSGRQFSNSRSEMNVSTLELGDSALYLCASSSGSGVVPNNEQFFGPGTRLTVL.